Listed below are T cell receptor beta chains from one sample, sequenced in a study of OX40 agonist ivuxolimab in advanced cancers. The protocol was immunoSEQ multiplex PCR, while the TCRdb copy is restricted to in-frame clones and leaves out a portion. The top ten hold over 9.5% of the sample, which has 60,000 or so clones, around 86% seen once. The sample consisted of CD4+ or CD8+ T cells sorted from blood, taken in a trial of the OX40 agonist ivuxolimab. The receptors shown here come from an adult with an advanced solid tumor such as melanoma, head and neck, liver or kidney cancer. Each CDR3 is given without its conserved first and last residue.

cdr3_length j_call v_call cdr3_aa
15 TRBJ1-2 TRBV6-1 ASSDTGRGGLYYGYT
10 TRBJ2-4 TRBV5-8 ASTWGGHIQY
11 TRBJ2-2 TRBV14 ASSQLVTGELF
14 TRBJ2-5 TRBV6-1 ASSEARRGLRETQY
13 TRBJ1-2 TRBV5-8 ASRQGAYPNYGYT
15 TRBJ2-5 TRBV9 ASSEGLAGGRQETQY
12 TRBJ1-3 TRBV2 AQAVIPQFNTIY
12 TRBJ1-1 TRBV27 ASSPGTPNTEAF
10 TRBJ2-7 TRBV15 ATSRGSGEQY
13 TRBJ2-3 TRBV27 ASSFDTSSTDTQY
12 TRBJ1-2 TRBV4-3 ASSQDMGLAGYT
12 TRBJ2-3 TRBV19 ASSIGEGTDTQY
12 TRBJ2-2 TRBV4-3 ASSQGDGAGELF
14 TRBJ1-6 TRBV5-6 ASSPRFLLTNSPLH
12 TRBJ1-6 TRBV5-1 ASSLDRGMGPLH
13 TRBJ2-3 TRBV30 AWSVVTSGSDTQY
11 TRBJ1-2 TRBV5-1 ASSLGVIDGYT
14 TRBJ2-3 TRBV6-1 ASSAEGTVGLDTQY
13 TRBJ2-2 TRBV5-5 ASSPAQGVTGELF
11 TRBJ2-7 TRBV4-1 ASSPDPSYEQY
10 TRBJ1-1 TRBV7-8 ASSRRRTEAF
12 TRBJ1-5 TRBV10-2 ASSEFPDNQPQH
13 TRBJ1-2 TRBV27 ASSPPPGANYGYT
13 TRBJ1-5 TRBV4-1 ASSPRARGNQPQH
10 TRBJ1-1 TRBV7-9 AALVSGTEAF
15 TRBJ1-6 TRBV14 ASSQDIGRTANSPLH
12 TRBJ2-7 TRBV19 ASSTLTGTYEQY
15 TRBJ1-4 TRBV18 ASSPSRRHTTNEKLF
13 TRBJ1-3 TRBV21-1 ASSKVDGGQYTIY
12 TRBJ1-2 TRBV2 ASSNSGPNYGYT
11 TRBJ1-5 TRBV6-5 ASGRDSNQPQH
17 TRBJ2-3 TRBV5-1 ASSPIGLAGGSSTDTQY
13 TRBJ2-7 TRBV10-1 ASSPGQGRNDEQY
9 TRBJ1-1 TRBV4-1 ASSLFQEAF
10 TRBJ1-6 TRBV27 ASSLASTPLH
14 TRBJ2-7 TRBV9 ASSPDPGQGASEQY
14 TRBJ1-5 TRBV13 ASSLRTGGNNQPQH
14 TRBJ2-1 TRBV9 ASSVASGGSYNEQF
13 TRBJ2-7 TRBV14 ASSQTGGGSYEQY
12 TRBJ1-4 TRBV7-9 ASSLDELGEKLF
15 TRBJ1-1 TRBV14 ASSQDRFLAGNTEAF
12 TRBJ2-7 TRBV7-8 ASSEGGTTYEQY
13 TRBJ1-5 TRBV28 ASSPDRGLGQPQH
9 TRBJ2-7 TRBV7-8 ASSPGAEQY
12 TRBJ1-2 TRBV27 ASSPQGEVYGYT